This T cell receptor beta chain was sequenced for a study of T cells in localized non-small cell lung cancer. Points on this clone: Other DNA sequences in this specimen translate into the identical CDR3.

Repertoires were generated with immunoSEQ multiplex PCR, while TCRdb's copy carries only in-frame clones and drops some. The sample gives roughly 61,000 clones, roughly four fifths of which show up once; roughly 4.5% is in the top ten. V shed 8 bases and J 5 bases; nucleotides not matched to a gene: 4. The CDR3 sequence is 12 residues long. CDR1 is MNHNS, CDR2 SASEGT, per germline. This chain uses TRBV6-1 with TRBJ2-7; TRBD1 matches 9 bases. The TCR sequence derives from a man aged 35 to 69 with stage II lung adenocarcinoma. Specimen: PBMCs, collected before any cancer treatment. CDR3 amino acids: CASSGQGNEQYF. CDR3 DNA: TGTGCCAGCTCGGGACAGGGAAACGAGCAGTACTTC.